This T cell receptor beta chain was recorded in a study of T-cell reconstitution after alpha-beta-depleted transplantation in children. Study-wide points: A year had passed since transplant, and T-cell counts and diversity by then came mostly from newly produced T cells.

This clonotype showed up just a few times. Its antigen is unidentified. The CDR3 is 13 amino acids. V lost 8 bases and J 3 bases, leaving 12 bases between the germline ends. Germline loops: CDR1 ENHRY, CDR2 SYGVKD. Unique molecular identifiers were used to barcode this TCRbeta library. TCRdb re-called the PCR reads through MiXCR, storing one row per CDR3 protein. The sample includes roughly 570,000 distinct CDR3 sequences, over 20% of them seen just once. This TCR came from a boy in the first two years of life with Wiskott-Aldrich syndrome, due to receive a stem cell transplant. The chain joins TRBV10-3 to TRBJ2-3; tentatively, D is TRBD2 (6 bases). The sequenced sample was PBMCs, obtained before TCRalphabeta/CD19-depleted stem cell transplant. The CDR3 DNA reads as TGTGCCATCTCGAGGCGGGGTACAGATACGCAGTATTTT. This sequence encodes CAISRRGTDTQYF.